The present T cell receptor beta chain was sequenced within a study of T cell responses to AZD1222 COVID-19 vaccine. At the level of the study: The study pooled second doses at about 4 or about 12 weeks. Study conclusions and caveats: Most donors were white British and more were female, and clonal diversity was possibly underestimated. Just six or seven AZD1222 recipients tested seropositive at baseline. Increased Spike-specific TCR breadth and depth were observed after two AZD1222 doses.

Method: immunoSEQ multiplex PCR; TCRdb's copy keeps in-frame clones and lacks some. Of about 130,000 clones in the sample, about 90% are singletons; the top ten hold approximately 1.6%. With regard to this clone: Its antigen is unknown.

Germline V CDR1 and CDR2: SGHRS, YFSETQ. There are 16 residues in the CDR3. Trimming at V came to 0 bases and at J to 8 bases, leaving 9 bases not matched to a gene. The chain joins TRBV5-1 to TRBJ1-2, with TRBD1 matching 11 bases. The input for sequencing was peripheral blood, taken on day 0 of AZD1222 vaccination. This sequence was found in an adult in good health. CDR3 sequence: CASSLGFRTGGEGYTF. In DNA, the CDR3 is TGCGCCAGCAGCTTGGGGTTTCGGACAGGGGGCGAAGGCTACACCTTC.